This TCR beta chain is from a study of early T cells in non-severe SARS-CoV-2 infection. Study context: Investigators sequenced bulk RNA drawn from unsorted whole blood, and chains remained unpaired.

The V gene's germline CDR1 is SGHRS and CDR2 YFSETQ. Unmatched junction bases numbered 8, after V lost 4 bases and J lost 4 bases. This CDR3 comprises 15 residues. A single record per CDR3 protein comes from TCRdb applying MiXCR to the 5' RACE reads. Of tens of thousands of distinct CDR3 sequences listed, 4.2% are singletons. This clonotype was counted between two and nine times. The receptor was isolated from an adult who was a healthcare worker with PCR-confirmed SARS-CoV-2 infection or an uninfected control (not recorded which). The sequenced sample was whole blood. The chain couples TRBV5-1 to TRBJ1-3; TRBD1 aligns across 7 bases. In DNA, the CDR3 is TGCGCCAGCAGCCTTGGAGGGGGCGCGGGAAACACCATATATTTT. Translating it yields CASSLGGGAGNTIYF.